This TCR beta chain came from a study of OX40 agonist ivuxolimab in advanced cancers. Background on the study: The dose-escalation group included hepatocellular carcinoma, melanoma, renal cell carcinoma and head and neck cancer.

Trimming removed 6 bases at V and 4 bases at J, with 11 bases between. The CDR3 runs 13 residues. Germline loops: CDR1 LNHDA, CDR2 SQIVND (reference sequence). Method: immunoSEQ multiplex PCR; TCRdb's copy keeps in-frame clones and lacks some. This table holds approximately 84,000 clones, approximately 89% found once. In this sample, this clone turned up a few times. What it recognizes is unknown. Findings and limits, study-wide: There was clonal expansion of CD4+ and CD8+ blood T cells by week 6 at 0.1 to 3.0 mg/kg. Averaged across samples, CD8+ T cells carried more expanded clones than CD4+ did.

This sample comprised CD4+ or CD8+ T cells sorted from blood, obtained in a trial of the OX40 agonist ivuxolimab. This clonotype was obtained from an adult with an advanced solid tumor such as melanoma, head and neck, liver or kidney cancer. V is TRBV19 and J is TRBJ2-3; D not resolved. Here the CDR3 DNA reads TGTGCCAGTAGCCCAGTCCGAGCAGATACGCAGTATTTT. Its protein is CASSPVRADTQYF.